This T cell receptor (beta chain) was identified in a study of T cell clonotyping in hematopoietic cell transplantation. General study results and limits: Pathologically expanded recipient clonotypes increased progressively from day 30 to day 180 as diversity fell.

Recipients were bled about 28 days pretransplant and at posttransplant days 30, 100, 180. The repertoire was sequenced with immunoSEQ multiplex PCR; TCRdb's copy has only in-frame clones and lacks some. Among around 12,000 clones listed, approximately 68% were seen once. The length of the CDR3 is 13 residues. V was clipped by 5 bases and J by 0 bases, with 8 bases between them. Looked up from germline, CDR1 is MGHDK and CDR2 is SYGVNS. The table lists this clone with a few counts. Its antigen is not known. Sequencing used peripheral blood mononuclear cells, obtained 180 days after allogeneic stem cell transplant. This rearrangement joins TRBV25-1 to TRBJ2-7; D call uncertain. This receptor was obtained from a male patient aged 55-69 years who had an allogeneic stem cell transplant from an unrelated donor, so the T cells may come from the graft donor. Some clones in this sample may be carry-over from other donors' samples. CDR3 nucleotide sequence: TGTGCCAGCAGTTACATCAGCTCCTACGAGCAGTACTTC. Amino acids: CASSYISSYEQYF.